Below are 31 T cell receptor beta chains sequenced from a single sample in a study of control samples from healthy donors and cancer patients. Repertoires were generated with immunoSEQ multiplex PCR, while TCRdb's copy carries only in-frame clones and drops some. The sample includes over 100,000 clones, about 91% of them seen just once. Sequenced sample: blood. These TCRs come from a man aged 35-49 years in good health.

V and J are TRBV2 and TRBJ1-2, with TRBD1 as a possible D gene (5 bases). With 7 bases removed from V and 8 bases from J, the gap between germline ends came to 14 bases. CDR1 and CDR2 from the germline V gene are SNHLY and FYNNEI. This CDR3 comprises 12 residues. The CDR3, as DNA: TGTGCCAGCAAGTTGGGGACGGGCGGCTACACCTTC. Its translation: CASKLGTGGYTF.

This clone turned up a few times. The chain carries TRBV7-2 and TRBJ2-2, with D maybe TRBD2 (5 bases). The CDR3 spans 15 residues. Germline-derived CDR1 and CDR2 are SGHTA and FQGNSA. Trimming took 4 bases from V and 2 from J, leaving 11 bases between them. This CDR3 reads CASSSLPGNTGELFF. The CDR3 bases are TGTGCCAGCAGCTCCCTCCCGGGAAACACCGGGGAGCTGTTTTTT.

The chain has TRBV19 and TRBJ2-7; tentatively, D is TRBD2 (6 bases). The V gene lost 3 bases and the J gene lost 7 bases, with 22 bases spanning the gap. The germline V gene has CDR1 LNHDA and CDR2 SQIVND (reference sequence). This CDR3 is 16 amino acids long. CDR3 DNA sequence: TGTGCCAGTAGTATTGGTCCTTGGGGGGACGAAGGGGAGCAGTACTTC. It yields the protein CASSIGPWGDEGEQYF.

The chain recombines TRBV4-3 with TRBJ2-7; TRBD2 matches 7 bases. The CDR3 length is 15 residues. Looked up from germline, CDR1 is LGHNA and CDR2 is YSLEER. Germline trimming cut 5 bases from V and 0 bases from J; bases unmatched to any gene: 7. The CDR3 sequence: CASSVGRGSSYEQYF. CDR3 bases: TGCGCCAGCAGCGTAGGGCGGGGGAGCTCCTACGAGCAGTACTTC.

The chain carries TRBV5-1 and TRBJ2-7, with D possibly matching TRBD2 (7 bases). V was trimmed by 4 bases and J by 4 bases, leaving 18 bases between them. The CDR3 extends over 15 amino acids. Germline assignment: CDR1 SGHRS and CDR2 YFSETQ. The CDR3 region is CASSVAGGLVYEQYF. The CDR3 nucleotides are TGCGCCAGCAGCGTGGCCGGGGGGCTCGTGTACGAGCAGTACTTC.

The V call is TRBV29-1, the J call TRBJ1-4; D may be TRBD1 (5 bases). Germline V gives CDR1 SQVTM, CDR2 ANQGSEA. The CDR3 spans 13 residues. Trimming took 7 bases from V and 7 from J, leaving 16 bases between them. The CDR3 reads CSATQGRAEKLFF. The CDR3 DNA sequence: TGCAGCGCAACTCAGGGACGGGCTGAAAAACTGTTTTTT.

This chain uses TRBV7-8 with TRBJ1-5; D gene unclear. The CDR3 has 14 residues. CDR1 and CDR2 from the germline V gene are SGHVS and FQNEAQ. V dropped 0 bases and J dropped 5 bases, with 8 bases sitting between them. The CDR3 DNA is TGTGCCAGCAGCTTAGCGGTTAGGGATCAGCCCCAGCATTTT. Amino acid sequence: CASSLAVRDQPQHF.

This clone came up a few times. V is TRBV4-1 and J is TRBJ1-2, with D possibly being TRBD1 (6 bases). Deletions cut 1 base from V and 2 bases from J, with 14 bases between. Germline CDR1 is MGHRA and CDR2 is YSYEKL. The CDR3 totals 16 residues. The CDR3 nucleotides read TGCGCCAGCAGCCAAGGTCCGGGGGGGACAAACTATGGCTACACCTTC. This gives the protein CASSQGPGGTNYGYTF.

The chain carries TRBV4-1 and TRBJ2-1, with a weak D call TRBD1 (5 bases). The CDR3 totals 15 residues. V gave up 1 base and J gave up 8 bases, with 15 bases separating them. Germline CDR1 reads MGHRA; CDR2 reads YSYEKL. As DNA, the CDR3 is TGCGCCAGCAGCCAAGTTAGCCCCTCCAGGGATGAGCAGTTCTTC. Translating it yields CASSQVSPSRDEQFF.

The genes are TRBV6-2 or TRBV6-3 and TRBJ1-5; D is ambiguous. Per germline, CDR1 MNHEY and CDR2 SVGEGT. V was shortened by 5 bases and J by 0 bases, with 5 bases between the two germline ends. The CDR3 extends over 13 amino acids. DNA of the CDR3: TGTGCCAGCAGTGACTATAGCAATCAGCCCCAGCATTTT. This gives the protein CASSDYSNQPQHF.

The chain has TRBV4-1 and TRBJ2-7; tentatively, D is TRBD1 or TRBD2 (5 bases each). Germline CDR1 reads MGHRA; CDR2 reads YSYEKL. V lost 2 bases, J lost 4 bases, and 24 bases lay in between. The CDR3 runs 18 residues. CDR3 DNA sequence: TGCGCCAGCAGCCAACCACCCACCGGGACCCCGTCGGGGTACGAGCAGTACTTC. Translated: CASSQPPTGTPSGYEQYF.

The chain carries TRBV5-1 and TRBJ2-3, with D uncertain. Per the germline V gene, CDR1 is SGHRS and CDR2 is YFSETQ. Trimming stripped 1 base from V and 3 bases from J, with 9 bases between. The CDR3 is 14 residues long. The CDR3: CASSLSGQTDTQYF. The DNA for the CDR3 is TGCGCCAGCAGCTTGTCGGGTCAGACAGATACGCAGTATTTT. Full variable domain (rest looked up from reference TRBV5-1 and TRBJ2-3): KAGVTQTPRYLIKTRGQQVTLSCSPISGHRSVSWYQQTPGQGLQFLFEYFSETQRNKGNFPGRFSGRQFSNSRSEMNVSTLELGDSALYLCASSLSGQTDTQYFGPGTRLTVL.

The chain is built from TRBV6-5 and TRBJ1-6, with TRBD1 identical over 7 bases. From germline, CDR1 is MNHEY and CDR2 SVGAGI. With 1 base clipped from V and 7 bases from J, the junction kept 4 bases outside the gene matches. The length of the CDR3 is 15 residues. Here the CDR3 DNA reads TGTGCCAGCAGTTACTATGGGACAGTGAATTCACCCCTCCACTTT. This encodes CASSYYGTVNSPLHF.

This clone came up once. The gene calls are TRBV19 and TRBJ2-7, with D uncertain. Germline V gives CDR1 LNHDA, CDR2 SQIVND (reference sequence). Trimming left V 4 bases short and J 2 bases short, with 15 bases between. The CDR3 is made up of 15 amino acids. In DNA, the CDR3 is TGTGCCAGTAGTACTAATGGGGTATCAACCTACGAGCAGTACTTC. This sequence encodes CASSTNGVSTYEQYF.

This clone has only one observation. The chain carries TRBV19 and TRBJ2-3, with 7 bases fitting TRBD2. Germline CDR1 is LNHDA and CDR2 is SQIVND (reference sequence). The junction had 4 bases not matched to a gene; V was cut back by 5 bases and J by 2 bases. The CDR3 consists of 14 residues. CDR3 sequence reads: CASSGGDDTDTQYF. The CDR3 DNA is TGTGCCAGTAGTGGGGGGGATGACACAGATACGCAGTATTTT.

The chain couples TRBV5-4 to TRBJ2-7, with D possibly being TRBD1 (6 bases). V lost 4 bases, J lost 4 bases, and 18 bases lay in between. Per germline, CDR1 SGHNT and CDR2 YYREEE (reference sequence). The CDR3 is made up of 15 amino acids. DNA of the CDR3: TGTGCCAGCAGCCCCGGCCCAGGGGCCGAATACGAGCAGTACTTC. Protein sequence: CASSPGPGAEYEQYF.

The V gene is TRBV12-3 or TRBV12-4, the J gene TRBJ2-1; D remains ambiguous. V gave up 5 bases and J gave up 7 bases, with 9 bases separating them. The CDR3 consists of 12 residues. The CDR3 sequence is CASSAPGNEQFF. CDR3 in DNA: TGTGCCAGCAGTGCCCCTGGAAATGAGCAGTTCTTC.

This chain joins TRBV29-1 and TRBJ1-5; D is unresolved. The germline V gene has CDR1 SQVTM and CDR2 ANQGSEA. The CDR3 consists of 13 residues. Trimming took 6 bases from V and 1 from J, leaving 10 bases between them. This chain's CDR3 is CSVQTVSNQPQHF. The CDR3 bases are TGCAGCGTCCAGACCGTCAGCAATCAGCCCCAGCATTTT.

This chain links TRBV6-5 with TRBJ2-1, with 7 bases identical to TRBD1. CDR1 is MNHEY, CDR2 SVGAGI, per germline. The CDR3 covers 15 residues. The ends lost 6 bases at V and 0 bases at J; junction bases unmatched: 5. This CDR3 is CASRLTGDSYNEQFF. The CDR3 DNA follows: TGTGCCAGCAGGCTTACAGGGGACTCCTACAATGAGCAGTTCTTC.

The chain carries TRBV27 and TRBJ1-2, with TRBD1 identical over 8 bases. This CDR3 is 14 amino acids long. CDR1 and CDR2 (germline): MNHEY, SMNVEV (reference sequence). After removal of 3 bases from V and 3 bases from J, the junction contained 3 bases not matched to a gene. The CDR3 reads CASSFGTGYYGYTF. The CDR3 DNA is TGTGCCAGCAGTTTTGGGACAGGTTACTATGGCTACACCTTC.

The CDR3 spells CASRAGTKIYEQYF. CDR3 nucleotides: TGTGCCAGCAGAGCCGGGACAAAGATTTACGAGCAGTACTTC. The chain is built from TRBV5-8 and TRBJ2-7; a possible D gene is TRBD1 (6 bases). V dropped 5 bases and J dropped 4 bases, with 16 bases sitting between them. Germline V CDR1 and CDR2: SGHTS, YDEGEE. The CDR3 spans 14 residues.

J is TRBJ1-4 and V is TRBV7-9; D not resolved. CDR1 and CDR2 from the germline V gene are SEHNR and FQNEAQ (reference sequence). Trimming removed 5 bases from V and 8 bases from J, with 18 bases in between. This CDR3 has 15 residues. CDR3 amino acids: CASSPQRLQEEKLFF. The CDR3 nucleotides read TGTGCCAGCAGCCCTCAAAGACTACAAGAGGAAAAACTGTTTTTT.

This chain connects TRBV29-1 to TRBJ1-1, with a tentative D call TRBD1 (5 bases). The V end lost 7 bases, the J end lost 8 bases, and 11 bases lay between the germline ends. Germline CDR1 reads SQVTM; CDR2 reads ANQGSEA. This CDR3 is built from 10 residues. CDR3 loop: CSDGTEEAFF. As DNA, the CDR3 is TGCAGCGATGGGACCGAGGAAGCTTTCTTT.

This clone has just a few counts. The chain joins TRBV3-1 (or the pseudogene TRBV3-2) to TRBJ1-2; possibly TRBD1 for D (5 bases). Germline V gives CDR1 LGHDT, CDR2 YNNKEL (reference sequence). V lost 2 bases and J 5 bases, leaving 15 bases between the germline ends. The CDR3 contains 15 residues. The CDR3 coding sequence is TGTGCCAGCAGCCAAAACGGGGCTGAGGCATATGGCTACACCTTC. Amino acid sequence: CASSQNGAEAYGYTF.

In DNA form, the CDR3 reads TGTGCCAGCAGCGTTCAGGGGCTGGAGACCCAGTACTTC. This encodes CASSVQGLETQYF. The rearrangement uses TRBV9 and TRBJ2-5; TRBD1 is a possible D gene (6 bases). Germline V lookup: CDR1 SGDLS, CDR2 YYNGEE. CDR3 length equals 13 residues. The germline V and J ends were trimmed by 2 bases and 5 bases, with 10 bases remaining between them.

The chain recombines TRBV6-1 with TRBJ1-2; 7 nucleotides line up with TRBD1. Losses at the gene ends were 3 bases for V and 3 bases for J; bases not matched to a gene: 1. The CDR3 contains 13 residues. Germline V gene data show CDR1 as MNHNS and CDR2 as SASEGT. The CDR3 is CASSDTGDYGYTF. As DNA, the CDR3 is TGTGCCAGCAGTGACACAGGGGACTATGGCTACACCTTC.

The CDR3 spells CATSRGGTGAGANVLTF. The CDR3 DNA reads as TGTGCCACCAGCAGAGGGGGGACAGGGGCTGGGGCCAACGTCCTGACTTTC. This chain joins TRBV15 and TRBJ2-6; 10 bases match TRBD1. CDR1 is LNHNV, CDR2 YYDKDF, per germline (reference sequence). The CDR3 is 17 residues long. Unmatched junction bases numbered 2, after V lost 1 base and J lost 2 bases. Full variable domain (remainder filled in from reference TRBV15 and TRBJ2-6): DAMVIQNPRYQVTQFGKPVTLSCSQTLNHNVMYWYQQKSSQAPKLLFHYYDKDFNNEADTPDNFQSRRPNTSFCFLDIRSPGLGDTAMYLCATSRGGTGAGANVLTFGAGSRLTVL.

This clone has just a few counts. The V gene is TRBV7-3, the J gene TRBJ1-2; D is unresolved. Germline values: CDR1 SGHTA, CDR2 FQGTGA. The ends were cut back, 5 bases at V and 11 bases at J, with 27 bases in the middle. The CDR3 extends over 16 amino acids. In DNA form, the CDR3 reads TGTGCCAGCAGCCCAAGCGCCACAGATTGGGTCTCTGGGTACACCTTC. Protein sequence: CASSPSATDWVSGYTF.

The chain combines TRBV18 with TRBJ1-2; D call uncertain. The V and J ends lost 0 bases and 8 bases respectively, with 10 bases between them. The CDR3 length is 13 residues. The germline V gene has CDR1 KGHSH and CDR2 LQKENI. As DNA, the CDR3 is TGTGCCAGCTCACCACCGGACGGGCGCGGCTACACCTTC. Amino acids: CASSPPDGRGYTF. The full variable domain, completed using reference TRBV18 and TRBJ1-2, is NAGVMQNPRHLVRRRGQEARLRCSPMKGHSHVYWYRQLPEEGLKFMVYLQKENIIDESGMPKERFSAEFPKEGPSILRIQQVVRGDSAAYFCASSPPDGRGYTFGSGTRLTVV.

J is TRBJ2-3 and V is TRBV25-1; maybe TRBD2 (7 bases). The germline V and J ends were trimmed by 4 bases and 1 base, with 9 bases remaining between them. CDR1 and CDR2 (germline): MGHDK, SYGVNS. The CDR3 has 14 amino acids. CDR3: CASSAGGGTDTQYF. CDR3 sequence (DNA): TGTGCCAGCAGTGCGGGGGGCGGCACAGATACGCAGTATTTT. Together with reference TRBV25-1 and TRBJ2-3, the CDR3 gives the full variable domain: EADIYQTPRYLVIGTGKKITLECSQTMGHDKMYWYQQDPGMELHLIHYSYGVNSTEKGDLSSESTVSRIRTEHFPLTLESARPSHTSQYLCASSAGGGTDTQYFGPGTRLTVL.

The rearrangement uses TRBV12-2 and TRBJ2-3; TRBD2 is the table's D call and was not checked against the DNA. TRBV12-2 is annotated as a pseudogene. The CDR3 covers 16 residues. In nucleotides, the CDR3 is TGTGCAAGTCGTCCCCTGGGGGGACCTAGCACAGATACGCAGTATTTT. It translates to CASRPLGGPSTDTQYF.